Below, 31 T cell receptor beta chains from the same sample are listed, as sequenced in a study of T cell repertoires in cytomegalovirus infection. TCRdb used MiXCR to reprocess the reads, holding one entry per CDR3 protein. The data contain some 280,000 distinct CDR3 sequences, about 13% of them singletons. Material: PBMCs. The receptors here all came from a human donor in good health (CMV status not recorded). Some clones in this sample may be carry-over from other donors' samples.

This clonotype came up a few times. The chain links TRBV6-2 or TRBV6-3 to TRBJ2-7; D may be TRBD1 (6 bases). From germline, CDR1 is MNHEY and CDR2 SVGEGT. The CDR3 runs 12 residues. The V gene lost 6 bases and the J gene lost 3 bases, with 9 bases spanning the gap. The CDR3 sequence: CASRGADYEQYF. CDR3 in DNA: TGTGCCAGCAGGGGGGCGGACTACGAGCAGTACTTC.

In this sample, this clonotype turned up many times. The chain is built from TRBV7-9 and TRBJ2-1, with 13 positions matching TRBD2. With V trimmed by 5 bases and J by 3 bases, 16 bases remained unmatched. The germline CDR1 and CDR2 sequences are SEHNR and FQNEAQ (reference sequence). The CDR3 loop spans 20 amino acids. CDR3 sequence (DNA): TGTGCCAGCAGCCTTCGACTAGCGGGGGGTCAGACCCATCACTACAATGAGCAGTTCTTC. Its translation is CASSLRLAGGQTHHYNEQFF.

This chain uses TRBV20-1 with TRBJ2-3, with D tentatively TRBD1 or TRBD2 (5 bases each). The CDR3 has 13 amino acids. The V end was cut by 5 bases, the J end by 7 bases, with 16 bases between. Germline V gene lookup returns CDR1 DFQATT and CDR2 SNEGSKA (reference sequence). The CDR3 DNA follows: TGCAGTGCTTCATTGACAGTAGCGAATACGCAGTATTTT. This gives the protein CSASLTVANTQYF.

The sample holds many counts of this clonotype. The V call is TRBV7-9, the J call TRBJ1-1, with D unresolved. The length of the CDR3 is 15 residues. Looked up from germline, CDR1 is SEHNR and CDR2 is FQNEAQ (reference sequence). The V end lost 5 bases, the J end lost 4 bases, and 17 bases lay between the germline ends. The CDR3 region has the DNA TGTGCCAGCAGCGGCCCCGCTCAATTAGGCACTGAAGCTTTCTTT. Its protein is CASSGPAQLGTEAFF.

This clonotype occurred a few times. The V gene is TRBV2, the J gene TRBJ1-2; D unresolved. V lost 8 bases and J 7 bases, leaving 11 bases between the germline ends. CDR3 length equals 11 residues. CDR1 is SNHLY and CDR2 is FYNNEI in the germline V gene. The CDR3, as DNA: TGTGCCAGCTCCTTTGAGTTTGGCTACACCTTC. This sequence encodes CASSFEFGYTF. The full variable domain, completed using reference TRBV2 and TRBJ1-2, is EPEVTQTPSHQVTQMGQEVILRCVPISNHLYFYWYRQILGQKVEFLVSFYNNEISEKSEIFDDQFSVERPDGSNFTLKIRSTKLEDSAMYFCASSFEFGYTFGSGTRLTVV.

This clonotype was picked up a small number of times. CDR3 in DNA: TGCAGTGCTAGGTCTGGTTTTAGCAATCAGCCCCAGCATTTT. The encoded protein is CSARSGFSNQPQHF. The chain carries TRBV20-1 and TRBJ1-5; the D is unclear. The germline gives CDR1 DFQATT, CDR2 SNEGSKA (reference sequence). V lost 3 bases to trimming and J lost 0 bases, with 9 bases between them. This CDR3 is built from 14 residues.

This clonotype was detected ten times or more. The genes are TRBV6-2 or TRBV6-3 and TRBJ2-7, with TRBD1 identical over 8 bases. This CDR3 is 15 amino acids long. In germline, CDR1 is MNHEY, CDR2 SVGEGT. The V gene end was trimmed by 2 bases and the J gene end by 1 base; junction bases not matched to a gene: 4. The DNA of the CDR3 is TGTGCCAGCAGTTACGCTGGGACAGGTTCCTACGAGCAGTACTTC. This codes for CASSYAGTGSYEQYF.

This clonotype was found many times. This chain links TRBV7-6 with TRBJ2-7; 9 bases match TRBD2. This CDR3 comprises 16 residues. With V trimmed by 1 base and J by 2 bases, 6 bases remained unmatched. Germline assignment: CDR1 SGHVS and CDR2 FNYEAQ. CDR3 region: CASSLGKSSGAYEQYF. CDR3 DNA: TGTGCCAGCAGCTTAGGGAAGTCTAGCGGGGCCTACGAGCAGTACTTC.

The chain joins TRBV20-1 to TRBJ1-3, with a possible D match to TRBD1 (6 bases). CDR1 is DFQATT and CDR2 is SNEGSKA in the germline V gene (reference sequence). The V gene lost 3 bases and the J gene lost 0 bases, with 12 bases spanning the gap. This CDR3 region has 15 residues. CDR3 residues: CSASRTASSGNTIYF. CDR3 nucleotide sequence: TGCAGTGCTAGTAGGACAGCGTCCTCTGGAAACACCATATATTTT.

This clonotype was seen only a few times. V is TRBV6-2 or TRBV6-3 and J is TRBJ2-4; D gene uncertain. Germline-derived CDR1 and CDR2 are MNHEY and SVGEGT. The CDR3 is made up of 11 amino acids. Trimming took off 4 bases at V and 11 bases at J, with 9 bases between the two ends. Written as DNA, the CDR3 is TGTGCCAGCAGTTCCCCCTACGTTCAGTACTTC. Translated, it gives CASSSPYVQYF.

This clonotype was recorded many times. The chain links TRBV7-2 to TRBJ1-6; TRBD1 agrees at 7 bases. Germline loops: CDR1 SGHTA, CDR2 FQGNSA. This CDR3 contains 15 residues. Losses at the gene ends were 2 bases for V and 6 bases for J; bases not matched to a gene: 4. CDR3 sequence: CASSLYRGFNSPLHF. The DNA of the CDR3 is TGTGCCAGCAGCTTATACAGGGGATTTAATTCACCCCTCCACTTT.

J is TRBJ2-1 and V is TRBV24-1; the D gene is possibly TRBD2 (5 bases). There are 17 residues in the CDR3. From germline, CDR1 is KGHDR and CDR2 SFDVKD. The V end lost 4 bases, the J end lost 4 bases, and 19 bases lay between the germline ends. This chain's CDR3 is CATSDRRTRGNYNEQFF. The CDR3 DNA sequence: TGTGCCACCAGTGACAGGCGGACTCGCGGAAATTACAATGAGCAGTTCTTC.

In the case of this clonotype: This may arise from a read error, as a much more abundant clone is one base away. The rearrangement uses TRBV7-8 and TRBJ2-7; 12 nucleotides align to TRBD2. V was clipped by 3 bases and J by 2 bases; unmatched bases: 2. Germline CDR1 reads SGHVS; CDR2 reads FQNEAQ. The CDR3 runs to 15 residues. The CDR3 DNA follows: TGTGCCAGCAGCTTTAGACTAGCGGGAGCCTACGAGCAGTACTTC. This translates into CASSFRLAGAYEQYF.

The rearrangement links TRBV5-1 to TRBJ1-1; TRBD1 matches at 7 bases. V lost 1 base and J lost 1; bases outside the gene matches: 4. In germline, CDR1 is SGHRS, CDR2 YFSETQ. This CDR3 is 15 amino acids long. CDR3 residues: CASSLTGQPNTEAFF. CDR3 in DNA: TGCGCCAGCAGCTTGACGGGACAGCCGAACACTGAAGCTTTCTTT.

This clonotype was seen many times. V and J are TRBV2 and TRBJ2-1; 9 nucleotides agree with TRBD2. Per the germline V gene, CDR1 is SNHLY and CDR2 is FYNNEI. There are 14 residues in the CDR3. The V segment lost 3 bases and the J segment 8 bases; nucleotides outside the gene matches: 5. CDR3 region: CASSEVAGDHEQFF. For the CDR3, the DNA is TGTGCCAGCAGTGAGGTAGCGGGAGATCATGAGCAGTTCTTC.

CDR3 loop: CSAFSGLGTGVIHEQYF. The CDR3, as DNA: TGCAGCGCGTTTTCGGGACTGGGGACAGGGGTTATACACGAGCAGTACTTC. The chain couples TRBV29-1 to TRBJ2-7, with TRBD1 identical over 10 bases. V dropped 7 bases and J dropped 5; count of bases not matched to a gene: 20. Germline CDR1 reads SQVTM; CDR2 reads ANQGSEA. CDR3 length: 17 amino acids.

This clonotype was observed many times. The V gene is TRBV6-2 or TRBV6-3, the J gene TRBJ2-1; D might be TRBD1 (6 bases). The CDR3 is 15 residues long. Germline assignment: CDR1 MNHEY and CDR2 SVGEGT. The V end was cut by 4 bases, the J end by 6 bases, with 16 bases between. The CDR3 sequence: CASSSGTSEGNEQFF. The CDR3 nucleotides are TGTGCCAGCAGTTCCGGGACAAGCGAAGGCAATGAGCAGTTCTTC.

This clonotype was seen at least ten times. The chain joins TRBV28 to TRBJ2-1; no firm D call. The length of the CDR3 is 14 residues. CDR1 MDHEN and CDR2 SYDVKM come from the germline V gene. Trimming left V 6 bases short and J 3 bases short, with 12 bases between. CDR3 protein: CASSLGINYNEQFF. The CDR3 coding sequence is TGTGCCAGCAGCTTAGGGATTAACTACAATGAGCAGTTCTTC. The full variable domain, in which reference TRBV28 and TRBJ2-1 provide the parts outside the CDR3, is DVKVTQSSRYLVKRTGEKVFLECVQDMDHENMFWYRQDPGLGLRLIYFSYDVKMKEKGDIPEGYSVSREKKERFSLILESASTNQTSMYLCASSLGINYNEQFFGPGTRLTVL.

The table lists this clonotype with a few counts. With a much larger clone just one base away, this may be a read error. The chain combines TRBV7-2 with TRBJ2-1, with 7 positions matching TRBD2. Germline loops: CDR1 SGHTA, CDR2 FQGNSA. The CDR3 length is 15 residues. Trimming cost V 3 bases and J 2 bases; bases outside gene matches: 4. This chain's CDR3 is CASSFGGRPYNEQFF. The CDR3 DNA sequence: TGTGCCAGCAGCTTCGGGGGGAGGCCCTACAATGAGCAGTTCTTC.

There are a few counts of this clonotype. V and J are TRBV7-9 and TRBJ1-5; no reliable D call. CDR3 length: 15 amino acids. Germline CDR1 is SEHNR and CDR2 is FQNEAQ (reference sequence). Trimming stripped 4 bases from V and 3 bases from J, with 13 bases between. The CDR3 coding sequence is TGTGCCAGCAGCTCGGACGAGAGCCTCAATCAGCCCCAGCATTTT. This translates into CASSSDESLNQPQHF.

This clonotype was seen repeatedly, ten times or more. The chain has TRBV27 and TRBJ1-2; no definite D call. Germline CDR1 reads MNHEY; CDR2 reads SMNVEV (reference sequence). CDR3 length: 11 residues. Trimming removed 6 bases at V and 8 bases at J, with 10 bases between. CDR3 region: CASSIKRGYTF. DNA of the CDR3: TGTGCCAGCAGCATCAAACGCGGCTACACCTTC.

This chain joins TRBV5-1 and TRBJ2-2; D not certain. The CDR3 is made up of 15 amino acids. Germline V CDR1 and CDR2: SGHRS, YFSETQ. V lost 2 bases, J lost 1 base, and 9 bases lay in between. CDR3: CASSLERLNTGELFF. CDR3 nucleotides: TGCGCCAGCAGCTTAGAACGGCTGAACACCGGGGAGCTGTTTTTT.

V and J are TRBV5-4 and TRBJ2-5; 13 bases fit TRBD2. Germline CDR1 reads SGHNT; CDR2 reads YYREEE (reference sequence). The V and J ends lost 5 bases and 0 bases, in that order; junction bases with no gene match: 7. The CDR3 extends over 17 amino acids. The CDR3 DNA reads TGTGCCAGCAGTTGGACTAGCGGGGGACGGTACCAAGAGACCCAGTACTTC. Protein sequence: CASSWTSGGRYQETQYF.

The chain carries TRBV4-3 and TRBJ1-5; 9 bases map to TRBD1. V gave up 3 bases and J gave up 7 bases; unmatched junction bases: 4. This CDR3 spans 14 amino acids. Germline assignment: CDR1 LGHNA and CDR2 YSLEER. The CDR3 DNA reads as TGCGCCAGCAGCCAGGGACAGGGCCGGCAGCCCCAGCATTTT. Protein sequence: CASSQGQGRQPQHF.

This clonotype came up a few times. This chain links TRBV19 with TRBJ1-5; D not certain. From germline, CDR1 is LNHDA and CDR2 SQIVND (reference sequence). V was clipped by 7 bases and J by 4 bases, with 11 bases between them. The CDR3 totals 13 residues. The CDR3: CASKSEGNQPQHF. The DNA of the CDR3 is TGTGCCAGTAAGTCCGAGGGAAATCAGCCCCAGCATTTT. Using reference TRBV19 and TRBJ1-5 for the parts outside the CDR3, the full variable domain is DGGITQSPKYLFRKEGQNVTLSCEQNLNHDAMYWYRQDPGQGLRLIYYSQIVNDFQKGDIAEGYSVSREKKESFPLTVTSAQKNPTAFYLCASKSEGNQPQHFGDGTRLSIL.

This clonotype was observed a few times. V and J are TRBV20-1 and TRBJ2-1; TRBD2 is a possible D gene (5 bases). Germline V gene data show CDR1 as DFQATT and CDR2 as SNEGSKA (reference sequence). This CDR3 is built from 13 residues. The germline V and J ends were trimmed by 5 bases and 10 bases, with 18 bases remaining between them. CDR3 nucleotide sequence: TGCAGTGCTGAAGACTCTAGCATCAGGGAGCAGTTCTTC. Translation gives CSAEDSSIREQFF.

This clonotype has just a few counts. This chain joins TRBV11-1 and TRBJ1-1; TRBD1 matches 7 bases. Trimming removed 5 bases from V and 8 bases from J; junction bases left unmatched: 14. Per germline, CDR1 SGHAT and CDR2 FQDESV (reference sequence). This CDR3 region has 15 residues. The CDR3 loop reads CASSLTRTGLIEAFF. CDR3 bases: TGTGCCAGCAGCCTAACGCGGACAGGCCTGATCGAAGCTTTCTTT.

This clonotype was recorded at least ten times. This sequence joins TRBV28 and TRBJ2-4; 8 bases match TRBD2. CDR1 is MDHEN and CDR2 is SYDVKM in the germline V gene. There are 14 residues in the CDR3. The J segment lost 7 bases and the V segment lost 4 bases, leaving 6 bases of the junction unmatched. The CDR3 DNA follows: TGTGCCAGCAGTTCATTGGGACTAGGGAACATTCAGTACTTC. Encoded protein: CASSSLGLGNIQYF.

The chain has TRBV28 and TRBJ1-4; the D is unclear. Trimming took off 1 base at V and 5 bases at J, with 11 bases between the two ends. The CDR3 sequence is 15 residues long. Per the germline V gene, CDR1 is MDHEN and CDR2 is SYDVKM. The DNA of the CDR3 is TGTGCCAGCAGTTTATCGGGGAGCTCAAATGAAAAACTGTTTTTT. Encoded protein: CASSLSGSSNEKLFF. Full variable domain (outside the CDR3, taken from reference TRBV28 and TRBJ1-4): DVKVTQSSRYLVKRTGEKVFLECVQDMDHENMFWYRQDPGLGLRLIYFSYDVKMKEKGDIPEGYSVSREKKERFSLILESASTNQTSMYLCASSLSGSSNEKLFFGSGTQLSVL.

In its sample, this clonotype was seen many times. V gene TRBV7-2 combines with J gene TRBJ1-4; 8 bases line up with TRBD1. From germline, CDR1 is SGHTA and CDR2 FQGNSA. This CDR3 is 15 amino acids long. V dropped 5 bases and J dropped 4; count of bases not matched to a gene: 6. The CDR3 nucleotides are TGTGCCAGCAGCCGGCGGACAGGGCTTAATGAAAAACTGTTTTTT. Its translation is CASSRRTGLNEKLFF.

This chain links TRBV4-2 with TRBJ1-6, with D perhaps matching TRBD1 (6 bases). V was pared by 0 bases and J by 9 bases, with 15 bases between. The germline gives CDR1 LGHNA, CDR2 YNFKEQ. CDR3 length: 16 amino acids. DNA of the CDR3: TGTGCCAGCAGCCAAGATCGGACAGTGAAGGGTTCACCCCTCCACTTT. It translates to CASSQDRTVKGSPLHF.